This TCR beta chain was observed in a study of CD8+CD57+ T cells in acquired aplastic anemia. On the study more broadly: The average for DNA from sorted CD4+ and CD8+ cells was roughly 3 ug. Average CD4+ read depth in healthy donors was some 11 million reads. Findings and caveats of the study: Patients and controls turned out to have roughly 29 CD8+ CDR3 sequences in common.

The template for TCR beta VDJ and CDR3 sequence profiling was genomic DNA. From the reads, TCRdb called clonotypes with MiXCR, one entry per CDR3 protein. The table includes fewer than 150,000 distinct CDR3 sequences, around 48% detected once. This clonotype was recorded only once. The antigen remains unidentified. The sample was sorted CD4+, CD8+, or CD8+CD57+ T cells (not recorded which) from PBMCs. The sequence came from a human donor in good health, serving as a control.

The CDR3 sequence is CASSLEYANEKLFF. The CDR3 bases are TGTGCCAGCAGCTTAGAGTACGCTAATGAAAAACTGTTTTTT. The V and J genes are TRBV7-6 and TRBJ1-4, with D unresolved. V was shortened by 1 base and J by 3 bases, with 6 bases between the two germline ends. Germline assignment: CDR1 SGHVS and CDR2 FNYEAQ. This CDR3 is built from 14 residues.